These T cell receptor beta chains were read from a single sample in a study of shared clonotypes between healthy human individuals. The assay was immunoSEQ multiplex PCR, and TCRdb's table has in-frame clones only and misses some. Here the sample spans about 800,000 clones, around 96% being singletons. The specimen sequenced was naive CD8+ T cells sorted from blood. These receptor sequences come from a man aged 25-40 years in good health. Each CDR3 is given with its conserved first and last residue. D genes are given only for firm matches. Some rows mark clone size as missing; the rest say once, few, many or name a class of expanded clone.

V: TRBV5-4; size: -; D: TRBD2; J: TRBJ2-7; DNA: TGTGCCAGCAGCTTGCTTCCGGGGGGAGCTTCCGAGCAGTACTTC; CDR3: CASSLLPGGASEQYF
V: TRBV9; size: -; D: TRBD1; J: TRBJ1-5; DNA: TGTGCCAGCAGCGTAGATGCAGGGGGCGGGCAGCCCCAGCATTTT; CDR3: CASSVDAGGGQPQHF
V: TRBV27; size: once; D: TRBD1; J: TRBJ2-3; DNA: TGTGCCAGCGGCCCGGACAGGTCCTACACAGATACGCAGTATTTT; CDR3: CASGPDRSYTDTQYF
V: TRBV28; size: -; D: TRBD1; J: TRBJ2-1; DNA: TGTGCCAGTACAACAGGGGTCGCCTACAATGAGCAGTTCTTC; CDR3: CASTTGVAYNEQFF
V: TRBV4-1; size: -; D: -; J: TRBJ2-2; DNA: TGCGCCAGCAGCCATAATGGAGGGGGCCGGGACACCGGGGAGCTGTTTTTT; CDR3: CASSHNGGGRDTGELFF
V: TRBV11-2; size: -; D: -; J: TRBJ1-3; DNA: TGTGCCAGCTCGACGTACGACCCTCTTAACACCATATATTTT; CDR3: CASSTYDPLNTIYF
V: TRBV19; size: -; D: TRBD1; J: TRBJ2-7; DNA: TGTGCCAGTAGTGATCTCTCAGACAGGGGAGAATACGAGCAGTACTTC; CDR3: CASSDLSDRGEYEQYF
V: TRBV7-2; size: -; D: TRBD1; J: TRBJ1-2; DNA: TGTGCCAGCAGCTTTTCGACAGGGACGGGTTATGGCTACACCTTC; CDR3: CASSFSTGTGYGYTF
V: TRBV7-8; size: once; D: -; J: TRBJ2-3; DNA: TGTGCCAGCAGCTTAGAGTTCCGACGACTTCGCACAGATACGCAGTATTTT; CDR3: CASSLEFRRLRTDTQYF
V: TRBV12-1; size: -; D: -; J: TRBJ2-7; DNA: TGTGCCAGCAGCTTTGGGGGTTCCTACGAGCAGTACTTC; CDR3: CASSFGGSYEQYF
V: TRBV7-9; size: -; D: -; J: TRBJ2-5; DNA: TGTGCCAGCAGCTTAAATGGGGCGCAAGAGACCCAGTACTTC; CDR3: CASSLNGAQETQYF
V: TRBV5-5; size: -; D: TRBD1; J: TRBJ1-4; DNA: TGTGCCAGCAGCCTGGGGACAGGGAGGGAAAAACTGTTTTTT; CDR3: CASSLGTGREKLFF
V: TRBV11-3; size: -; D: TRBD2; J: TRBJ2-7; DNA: TGTGCCAGCAGCGCCTCCACGGCGGGAGACTACGAGCAGTACTTC; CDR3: CASSASTAGDYEQYF
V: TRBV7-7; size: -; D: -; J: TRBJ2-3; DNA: TGTGCTAGCAGCCCCATTAAGGCCAACACAGATACGCAGTATTTT; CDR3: CASSPIKANTDTQYF
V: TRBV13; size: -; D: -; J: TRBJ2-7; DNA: TGTGCCAGCAGCTCATCTAACCAACCTTACGAGCAGTACTTC; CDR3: CASSSSNQPYEQYF
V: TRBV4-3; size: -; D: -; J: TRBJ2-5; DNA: TGCGCCAGCAGCCCCGTCCACCATGAGACCCAGTACTTC; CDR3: CASSPVHHETQYF
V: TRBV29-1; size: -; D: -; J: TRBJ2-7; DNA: TGCAGCGTTGAAGGGGGGGGACACCTCTACGAGCAGTACTTC; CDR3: CSVEGGGHLYEQYF